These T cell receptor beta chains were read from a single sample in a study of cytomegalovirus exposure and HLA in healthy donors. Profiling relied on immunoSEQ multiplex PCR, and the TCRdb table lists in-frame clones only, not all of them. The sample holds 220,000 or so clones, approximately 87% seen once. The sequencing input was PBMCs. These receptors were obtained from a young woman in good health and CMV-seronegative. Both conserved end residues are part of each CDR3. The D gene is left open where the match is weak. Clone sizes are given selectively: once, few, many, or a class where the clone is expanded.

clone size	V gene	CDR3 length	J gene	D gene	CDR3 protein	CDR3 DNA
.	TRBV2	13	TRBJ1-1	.	CASSTHRNTEAFF	TGTGCCAGCAGTACCCATCGGAACACTGAAGCTTTCTTT
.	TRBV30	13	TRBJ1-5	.	CAWGRDRDQPQHF	TGTGCCTGGGGCCGGGACCGAGATCAGCCCCAGCATTTT
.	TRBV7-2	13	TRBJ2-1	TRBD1	CASSFRQGHEQFF	TGTGCCAGCAGCTTCCGACAGGGCCATGAGCAGTTCTTC
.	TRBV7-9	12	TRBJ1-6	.	CASSAGSSPLHF	TGTGCCAGCAGCGCAGGGAGTTCACCCCTCCACTTT
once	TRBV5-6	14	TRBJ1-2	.	CASSLGETYYGYTF	TGTGCCAGCAGCTTGGGAGAGACCTACTATGGCTACACCTTC
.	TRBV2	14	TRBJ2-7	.	CASSDRGTSLEQYF	TGTGCCAGCAGTGACAGGGGCACATCACTCGAGCAGTACTTC
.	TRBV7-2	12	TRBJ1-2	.	CASSFGTPGYTF	TGTGCCAGCAGCTTCGGGACCCCCGGCTACACCTTC
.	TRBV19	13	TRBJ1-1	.	CASSIDPNTEAFF	TGTGCCAGTAGTATCGACCCTAACACTGAAGCTTTCTTT
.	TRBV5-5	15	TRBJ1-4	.	CASSLGLIREEKLFF	TGTGCCAGCAGCTTGGGTCTTATTCGGGAGGAAAAACTGTTTTTT
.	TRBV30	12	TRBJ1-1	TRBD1	CAGNRGGTEAFF	TGTGCCGGGAACAGGGGGGGCACTGAAGCTTTCTTT
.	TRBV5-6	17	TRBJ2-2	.	CASSLAIFGTNTGELFF	TGTGCCAGCAGCTTGGCTATCTTTGGAACGAACACCGGGGAGCTGTTTTTT
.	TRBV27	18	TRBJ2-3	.	CASISYPARLTTPDTQYF	TGTGCCAGCATTTCGTATCCCGCTAGACTCACCACCCCAGATACGCAGTATTTT
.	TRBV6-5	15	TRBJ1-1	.	CASSTSGHSNTEAFF	TGTGCCAGCAGCACCTCGGGACACTCGAACACTGAAGCTTTCTTT
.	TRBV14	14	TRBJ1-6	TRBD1	CASSQGQGNSPLHF	TGTGCCAGCAGCCAGGGACAGGGGAATTCACCCCTCCACTTT
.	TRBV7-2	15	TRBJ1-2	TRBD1	CASSLAHRGDYGYTF	TGTGCCAGCAGCTTAGCCCACAGGGGGGACTATGGCTACACCTTC
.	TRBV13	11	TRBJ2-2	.	CASRPSGELFF	TGTGCCAGCAGGCCCTCCGGGGAGCTGTTTTTT
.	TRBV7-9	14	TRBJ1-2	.	CASRLGAGRHGYTF	TGTGCCAGCAGACTGGGGGCAGGGAGGCATGGCTACACCTTC
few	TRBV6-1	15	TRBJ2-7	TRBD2	CASSRNSGRAGEQYF	TGTGCCAGCAGTCGGAATAGCGGGAGGGCCGGAGAGCAGTACTTC
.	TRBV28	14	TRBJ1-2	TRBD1	CASGSQGRVDGYTF	TGTGCCAGCGGATCACAGGGGCGCGTCGATGGCTACACCTTC
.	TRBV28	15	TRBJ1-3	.	CASSHGTITGNTIYF	TGTGCCAGCAGTCACGGGACGATAACTGGAAACACCATATATTTT
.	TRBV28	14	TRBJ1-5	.	CASTGMGLGQPQHF	TGTGCCAGCACTGGGATGGGGTTGGGTCAGCCCCAGCATTTT
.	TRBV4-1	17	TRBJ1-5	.	CASSQGNRATHNQPQHF	TGCGCCAGCAGCCAAGGGAATCGGGCCACTCACAATCAGCCCCAGCATTTT
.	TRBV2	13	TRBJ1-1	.	CASRVRFYTEAFF	TGTGCCAGCAGGGTCAGGTTTTACACTGAAGCTTTCTTT
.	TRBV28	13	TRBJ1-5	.	CASCHREDQPQHF	TGTGCCAGCTGTCATAGGGAGGATCAGCCCCAGCATTTT
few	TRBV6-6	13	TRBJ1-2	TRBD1	CASSRQGAGGYTF	TGTGCCAGCAGTAGACAGGGGGCGGGTGGCTACACCTTC
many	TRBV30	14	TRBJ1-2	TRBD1	CAWSVHLQGARYTF	TGTGCCTGGAGTGTACATCTACAGGGGGCGCGCTACACCTTC
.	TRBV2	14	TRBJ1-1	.	CASSETGPRTEAFF	TGTGCCAGCAGTGAAACAGGGCCGCGAACTGAAGCTTTCTTT
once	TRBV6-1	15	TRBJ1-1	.	CASSEVGRTYTEAFF	TGTGCCAGCAGTGAAGTGGGCAGAACGTACACTGAAGCTTTCTTT
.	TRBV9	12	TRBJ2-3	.	CASSVTGDTQYF	TGTGCCAGCAGCGTAACCGGCGATACGCAGTATTTT
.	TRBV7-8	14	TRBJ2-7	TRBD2	CASSPTSGSYEQYF	TGTGCCAGCAGCCCTACTAGCGGGAGCTACGAGCAGTACTTC
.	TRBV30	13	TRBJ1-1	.	CAWRMQMNTEAFF	TGTGCCTGGAGGATGCAGATGAACACTGAAGCTTTCTTT
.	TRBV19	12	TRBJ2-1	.	CASSIGGEEQFF	TGTGCCAGTAGTATAGGGGGGGAAGAGCAGTTCTTC
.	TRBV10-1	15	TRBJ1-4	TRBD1	CASSESGTANEKLFF	TGCGCCAGCAGTGAGAGCGGGACAGCTAATGAAAAACTGTTTTTT
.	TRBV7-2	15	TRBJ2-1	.	CASSLQDYRGTEQFF	TGTGCCAGCAGCTTGCAGGACTACCGAGGAACTGAGCAGTTCTTC
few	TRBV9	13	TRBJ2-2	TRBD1	CASSGTGAGELFF	TGTGCCAGCAGCGGGACAGGGGCCGGGGAGCTGTTTTTT
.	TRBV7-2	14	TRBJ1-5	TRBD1	CASSRDRVNQPQHF	TGTGCCAGCAGCCGGGACAGGGTCAATCAGCCCCAGCATTTT
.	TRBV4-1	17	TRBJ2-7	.	CASSQIGIQGSPLEQYF	TGCGCCAGCAGCCAAATAGGTATCCAGGGGTCCCCGCTCGAGCAGTACTTC
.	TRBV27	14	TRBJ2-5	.	CASSGDFSQETQYF	TGTGCCAGCAGTGGGGACTTTTCTCAAGAGACCCAGTACTTC
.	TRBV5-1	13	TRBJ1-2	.	CASSPTGNYGYTF	TGCGCCAGCAGTCCCACTGGTAACTATGGCTACACCTTC
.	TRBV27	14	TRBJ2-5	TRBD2	CASTASGSRETQYF	TGTGCCAGCACCGCTAGCGGGAGTAGGGAGACCCAGTACTTC
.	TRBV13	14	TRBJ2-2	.	CASSLVDKAGELFF	TGTGCCAGCAGCTTAGTAGACAAGGCCGGGGAGCTGTTTTTT
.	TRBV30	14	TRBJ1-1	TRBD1	CAWSGQGAGTEAFF	TGTGCCTGGAGCGGACAGGGGGCTGGGACTGAAGCTTTCTTT
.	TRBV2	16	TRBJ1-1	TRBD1	CASRTEQGKRNTEAFF	TGTGCCAGCAGGACAGAACAGGGGAAGAGGAACACTGAAGCTTTCTTT
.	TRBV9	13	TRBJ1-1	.	CASSVTGNTEAFF	TGTGCCAGCAGCGTAACGGGAAACACTGAAGCTTTCTTT
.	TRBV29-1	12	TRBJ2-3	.	CSVEDPVNTQYF	TGCAGCGTTGAAGATCCGGTGAATACGCAGTATTTT